These 24 T cell receptor beta chains share one sample of origin, sequenced in a study of cytomegalovirus exposure and HLA in healthy donors. Only in-frame clones appear in the TCRdb table, and some are missing; sequencing was by immunoSEQ multiplex PCR. This sample yields 180,000 or so clones, of which about nine tenths are seen a single time; around 7.2% belongs to the top ten. Sequenced input: PBMCs. The receptor set was obtained from a man aged 30 to 39 in good health and CMV-seropositive.

The V gene is TRBV2, the J gene TRBJ1-4, with 10 bases that match TRBD1. The CDR3 runs to 15 residues. Trimming took 4 bases from V and 7 from J; bases not matched to a gene: 6. The germline gives CDR1 SNHLY, CDR2 FYNNEI. This CDR3 is CASSAPGQGSEKLFF. CDR3 bases: TGTGCCAGCAGTGCCCCGGGACAGGGGAGTGAAAAACTGTTTTTT.

This chain links TRBV2 with TRBJ1-3; 8 nucleotides line up with TRBD1. This CDR3 has 15 residues. The ends lost 6 bases at V and 0 bases at J; junction bases unmatched: 4. The V gene's germline CDR1 is SNHLY and CDR2 FYNNEI. CDR3 residues: CASRRQGSSGNTIYF. In DNA form, the CDR3 reads TGTGCCAGCAGGAGACAGGGGTCCTCTGGAAACACCATATATTTT.

This sequence joins TRBV5-1 and TRBJ2-5, with TRBD1 as a possible D gene (5 bases). Trimming took 0 bases from V and 4 from J, leaving 10 bases between them. The CDR3 length is 14 residues. CDR1 is SGHRS, CDR2 YFSETQ, per germline. The CDR3 DNA reads TGCGCCAGCAGCTTGGAAAGGGGTCGAGAGACCCAGTACTTC. Translating it yields CASSLERGRETQYF.

Remarks on this clone: One end of the junction is discordant with germline, which a read error may explain. The V and J genes are TRBV29-1 and TRBJ2-5; 11 bases fit TRBD2. The germline V gene encodes CDR1 SQVTM and CDR2 ANQGSEA. The CDR3 has 14 amino acids. CDR3 protein: CSAELAGAGETQYF. Written as DNA, the CDR3 is TGCAGCGCTGAACTAGCGGGAGCGGGTGAGACCCAGTACTTC.

The sample holds one count of this clone. For the CDR3, the DNA is TGTGCCAGCAGTTACGATCGCAGGAACCATGAGCAGTTCTTC. Translating it yields CASSYDRRNHEQFF. This rearrangement joins TRBV6-5 to TRBJ2-1, with D unclear. Germline lookup yields CDR1 MNHEY and CDR2 SVGAGI. V was shortened by 2 bases and J by 8 bases, with 13 bases between the two germline ends. CDR3 length equals 14 residues.

The rearrangement joins TRBV5-6 to TRBJ1-5; maybe TRBD1 (6 bases). Trimming pared 4 bases from V and 1 base from J, leaving 12 bases between. This CDR3 contains 15 residues. CDR1 and CDR2 (germline): SGHDT, YYEEEE. The CDR3 DNA is TGTGCCAGCAGCAACAGGGAGAACAGCAATCAGCCCCAGCATTTT. As protein: CASSNRENSNQPQHF.

V usage is TRBV25-1 and J usage is TRBJ1-6; 9 bases agree with TRBD1. Germline CDR1 is MGHDK and CDR2 is SYGVNS. V was clipped by 1 base and J by 6 bases; unmatched bases: 1. This CDR3 comprises 15 residues. DNA for the CDR3: TGTGCCAGCAGTGAATGGGGACAGGGTAATTCACCCCTCCACTTT. Translation: CASSEWGQGNSPLHF.

J is TRBJ2-7 and V is TRBV5-6; TRBD2 agrees at 8 bases. The CDR3 loop spans 13 amino acids. The V segment lost 2 bases and the J segment 6 bases; nucleotides outside the gene matches: 4. Germline V gene lookup returns CDR1 SGHDT and CDR2 YYEEEE. CDR3 residues: CASSFGLAGEQYF. CDR3 nucleotides: TGTGCCAGCAGCTTTGGGCTAGCGGGCGAGCAGTACTTC.

In regard to this clone: Other DNA sequences from this sample encode an identical CDR3 as well. The chain is built from TRBV27 and TRBJ2-3, with 10 bases aligning to TRBD2. Germline V CDR1 and CDR2: MNHEY, SMNVEV (reference sequence). The J segment lost 1 base and the V segment lost 4 bases, leaving 2 bases of the junction unmatched. This CDR3 has 15 amino acids. The CDR3 reads CASSSGTSGTDTQYF. In DNA, the CDR3 is TGTGCCAGCAGTTCAGGGACTAGCGGCACAGATACGCAGTATTTT.

The V call is TRBV7-6, the J call TRBJ1-2; 7 nucleotides align to TRBD1. The CDR3 spans 15 residues. Trimming at V came to 2 bases and at J to 0 bases, leaving 3 bases not matched to a gene. Looked up from germline, CDR1 is SGHVS and CDR2 is FNYEAQ. Here the CDR3 reads CASSLRQGANYGYTF. For the CDR3, the DNA is TGTGCCAGCAGCTTACGGCAGGGGGCTAACTATGGCTACACCTTC. Full variable domain (rest looked up from reference TRBV7-6 and TRBJ1-2): GAGVSQSPRYKVTKRGQDVALRCDPISGHVSLYWYRQALGQGPEFLTYFNYEAQQDKSGLPNDRFSAERPEGSISTLTIQRTEQRDSAMYRCASSLRQGANYGYTFGSGTRLTVV.

This clone was observed once. The chain links TRBV28 to TRBJ2-3; D remains unclear. The ends were cut back, 3 bases at V and 2 bases at J, with 12 bases in the middle. Germline assignment: CDR1 MDHEN and CDR2 SYDVKM. The CDR3 runs to 15 residues. CDR3 sequence: CASSFQPRITDTQYF. CDR3 nucleotide sequence: TGTGCCAGCAGTTTCCAACCTCGAATCACAGATACGCAGTATTTT.

The gene calls are TRBV5-4 and TRBJ2-7; D unclear. CDR1 is SGHNT and CDR2 is YYREEE in the germline V gene (reference sequence). Trimming shortened V by 4 bases and J by 3 bases, and 17 bases separated the two germline ends. The CDR3 has 15 residues. The CDR3 DNA reads TGTGCCAGCAGCCCCCAAACTGGCATAGTCTACGAGCAGTACTTC. It is translated as CASSPQTGIVYEQYF.

The chain employs TRBV29-1 and TRBJ1-2; weak D call: TRBD1 (6 bases). The V end lost 4 bases, the J end lost 4 bases, and 10 bases lay between the germline ends. This CDR3 spans 12 amino acids. Germline V CDR1 and CDR2: SQVTM, ANQGSEA. The CDR3: CSVVRDTYGYTF. CDR3 DNA: TGCAGCGTTGTCCGGGACACCTATGGCTACACCTTC.

This sequence joins TRBV5-1 and TRBJ2-7; 9 bases align to TRBD1. The V gene end was trimmed by 0 bases and the J gene end by 2 bases; junction bases not matched to a gene: 3. The CDR3 runs 15 residues. Per germline, CDR1 SGHRS and CDR2 YFSETQ. The CDR3: CASSLEWTGAYEQYF. CDR3 in DNA: TGCGCCAGCAGCTTGGAATGGACAGGGGCCTACGAGCAGTACTTC.

The V gene is TRBV6-5, the J gene TRBJ1-4; TRBD1 is a possible D gene (6 bases). Looked up from germline, CDR1 is MNHEY and CDR2 is SVGAGI. Trimming removed 2 bases at V and 7 bases at J, with 11 bases between. This CDR3 comprises 14 residues. CDR3: CASSYRAGVEKLFF. The CDR3, as DNA: TGTGCCAGCAGTTACAGGGCAGGGGTTGAAAAACTGTTTTTT.

CDR3 in DNA: TGTGCCAGCAGCCACCGGGGGGGGGCCTTAAACACTGAAGCTTTCTTT. Protein product: CASSHRGGALNTEAFF. The chain joins TRBV5-4 to TRBJ1-1; perhaps TRBD1 as D (6 bases). Germline CDR1 reads SGHNT; CDR2 reads YYREEE (reference sequence). The CDR3 contains 16 residues. The ends were cut back, 4 bases at V and 2 bases at J, with 18 bases in the middle.

The CDR3 is CASRGDREYTGELFF. CDR3 nucleotide sequence: TGTGCCAGTAGAGGGGACAGGGAATACACCGGGGAGCTGTTTTTT. The V gene is TRBV19, the J gene TRBJ2-2, with 9 bases that match TRBD1. The CDR3 runs 15 residues. Germline CDR1 is LNHDA and CDR2 is SQIVND (reference sequence). The trim removed 6 bases at V and 3 bases at J, leaving 5 bases unmatched. The full variable domain, rest sourced from reference TRBV19 and TRBJ2-2, is DGGITQSPKYLFRKEGQNVTLSCEQNLNHDAMYWYRQDPGQGLRLIYYSQIVNDFQKGDIAEGYSVSREKKESFPLTVTSAQKNPTAFYLCASRGDREYTGELFFGEGSRLTVL.

V gene TRBV9 combines with J gene TRBJ1-3; D unclear. Per germline, CDR1 SGDLS and CDR2 YYNGEE. With 2 bases removed from V and 0 bases from J, the gap between germline ends came to 9 bases. The length of the CDR3 is 15 residues. The CDR3 sequence is CASSVNSYSGNTIYF. CDR3 DNA: TGTGCCAGCAGCGTGAACAGCTACTCTGGAAACACCATATATTTT.

This chain uses TRBV6-5 with TRBJ2-3, with 7 bases matching TRBD1. The CDR3 consists of 15 residues. V lost 2 bases and J lost 0; bases outside the gene matches: 2. CDR1 is MNHEY and CDR2 is SVGAGI in the germline V gene. CDR3 protein: CASSYGDRSTDTQYF. Written as DNA, the CDR3 is TGTGCCAGCAGTTACGGGGACAGAAGCACAGATACGCAGTATTTT.

V usage is TRBV11-2 and J usage is TRBJ1-2; 7 nucleotides match TRBD1. The J segment lost 4 bases and the V segment lost 5 bases, leaving 7 bases of the junction unmatched. The CDR3 contains 14 residues. CDR1 is SGHAT and CDR2 is FQNNGV in the germline V gene. CDR3 in DNA: TGTGCCAGCAGCCCTCCCAGACAGGGCTATGGCTACACCTTC. Translating it yields CASSPPRQGYGYTF.

The chain joins TRBV18 to TRBJ2-3; no clear D. This CDR3 region has 15 residues. Germline CDR1 is KGHSH and CDR2 is LQKENI. V gave up 4 bases and J gave up 6 bases, with 17 bases separating them. CDR3 amino acids: CASSLLVGPSDTQYF. CDR3 DNA sequence: TGTGCCAGCTCACTCCTTGTGGGTCCAAGTGATACGCAGTATTTT.

The chain employs TRBV15 and TRBJ2-2; TRBD1 agrees at 9 bases. The CDR3 runs to 16 residues. The J segment lost 6 bases and the V segment lost 7 bases, leaving 12 bases of the junction unmatched. Per germline, CDR1 LNHNV and CDR2 YYDKDF (reference sequence). CDR3 nucleotides: TGTGCCACCAATACCGACAGGACAGGGGACCCCGGGGAGCTGTTTTTT. This sequence encodes CATNTDRTGDPGELFF. Supplemented by reference TRBV15 and TRBJ2-2, the full variable domain reads DAMVIQNPRYQVTQFGKPVTLSCSQTLNHNVMYWYQQKSSQAPKLLFHYYDKDFNNEADTPDNFQSRRPNTSFCFLDIRSPGLGDTAMYLCATNTDRTGDPGELFFGEGSRLTVL.

The rearrangement joins TRBV10-3 to TRBJ2-7; D perhaps matches TRBD1 (5 bases). Trimming removed 8 bases from V and 0 bases from J, with 11 bases in between. CDR3 length equals 13 residues. Germline V gene data show CDR1 as ENHRY and CDR2 as SYGVKD. The CDR3 DNA reads TGTGCCATCGGCGACAGTAGCTCCTACGAGCAGTACTTC. Translated: CAIGDSSSYEQYF.

The chain carries TRBV2 and TRBJ2-1, with D possibly matching TRBD1 (5 bases). The ends were cut back, 4 bases at V and 0 bases at J, with 13 bases in the middle. The CDR3 covers 16 residues. Per germline, CDR1 SNHLY and CDR2 FYNNEI. DNA for the CDR3: TGTGCCAGCAGTGGGGGCGACGGGCCCTCCTACAATGAGCAGTTCTTC. This codes for CASSGGDGPSYNEQFF. Looking up the rest from reference TRBV2 and TRBJ2-1 gives the full variable domain: EPEVTQTPSHQVTQMGQEVILRCVPISNHLYFYWYRQILGQKVEFLVSFYNNEISEKSEIFDDQFSVERPDGSNFTLKIRSTKLEDSAMYFCASSGGDGPSYNEQFFGPGTRLTVL.